This TCR beta chain was profiled in a study of blood T cell repertoires in COVID-19. Study-wide context: Samples of COVID-19 (acute and convalescent) were obtained from the United States, Italy and Spain. T cells, B-cell-depleted T cells, or PBMCs provided the cDNA or gDNA that served as material.

The germline CDR1 and CDR2 sequences are WSHSY and SAAADI. The germline V and J ends were trimmed by 3 bases and 2 bases, with 13 bases remaining between them. The CDR3 is 15 amino acids. Authors' processing steps: Counts of nucleated cells, estimated from reference gene primer amplification, were obtained. TCRdb's copy holds only in-frame clones and misses some; the assay was immunoSEQ multiplex PCR. That table furnishes V, J and clone size, whereas the DNA furnished D and trimming. The profile shows a few hundred thousand clones, 86% of them singletons. This clone was seen a few times. The source of this sequence is a man aged 50 or older with acute or convalescent COVID-19. V is TRBV10-2 and J is TRBJ1-1, with D perhaps TRBD1 (5 bases). The sequenced material came from peripheral blood. CDR3 region: CASSDWGVPNTEAFF. CDR3 sequence (DNA): TGCGCCAGCAGTGATTGGGGGGTTCCTAACACTGAAGCTTTCTTT.